This record looks at one TCR beta chain sequence and its context. Its specificity is unknown. This sample was included in a study of cytomegalovirus exposure and HLA in healthy donors. Study-wide results and limits: Reportedly, diagnosis of cytomegalovirus status by the classifier showed high specificity and sensitivity. Trimming of TCR beta V- and J-genes showed a link, identified in a later analysis, to a missense DCLRE1C variant. Later analysis placed DRB1 highest and HLA-C lowest in TCR association rates, which differed by HLA locus.

The length of the CDR3 is 14 residues. CDR1 is SGHRS, CDR2 YFSETQ, per germline. V shed 4 bases and J 9 bases; nucleotides not matched to a gene: 7. PCR primers comprised 60 Vbeta and 13 Jbeta primers. Here immunoSEQ multiplex PCR was the method, and the copy in TCRdb shows in-frame clones only, minus some. The sample lists about 150,000 clones; around 73% were seen once. V gene TRBV5-1 combines with J gene TRBJ2-2, with 9 bases matching TRBD2. The sequence was obtained from a male donor in good health and CMV-seronegative. Source material: PBMCs. CDR3 amino acids: CASSVAGDPRELFF. CDR3 coding DNA: TGCGCCAGCAGCGTAGCGGGGGATCCCCGGGAGCTGTTTTTT.